Following are 14 T cell receptor beta chains from one sample sequenced in a study of T cell responses to AZD1222 COVID-19 vaccine. Repertoires were generated with immunoSEQ multiplex PCR, while TCRdb's copy carries only in-frame clones and drops some. The table lists fewer than 150,000 clones, roughly 91% of them singletons. Here the sequenced sample was peripheral blood, taken 28 days after the second AZD1222 dose. The receptors come from an adult who received the AZD1222 COVID-19 vaccine.

This chain uses TRBV3-1 (or the pseudogene TRBV3-2) with TRBJ1-2; D remains ambiguous. Germline loops: CDR1 LGHDT, CDR2 YNNKEL (reference sequence). Trimming took off 1 base at V and 7 bases at J, with 10 bases between the two ends. This CDR3 contains 13 residues. CDR3 region: CASSQGWGFGYTF. DNA of the CDR3: TGTGCCAGCAGCCAAGGGTGGGGTTTTGGCTACACCTTC.

CDR3 loop: CASSPPRGGLGANVLTF. Here the CDR3 DNA reads TGTGCCAGCAGCCCCCCGCGTGGGGGGCTGGGGGCCAACGTCCTGACTTTC. The chain links TRBV11-2 to TRBJ2-6; D tentatively fits TRBD1 or TRBD2 (6 bases each). V was clipped by 5 bases and J by 4 bases, with 18 bases between them. Per germline, CDR1 SGHAT and CDR2 FQNNGV. The CDR3 is 17 amino acids.

This chain connects TRBV11-2 to TRBJ2-6, with D uncertain. The germline gives CDR1 SGHAT, CDR2 FQNNGV. Trimming left V 1 base short and J 0 bases short, with 4 bases between. CDR3 length: 15 residues. CDR3 sequence reads: CASSLGASGANVLTF. The CDR3 DNA reads as TGTGCCAGCAGCTTAGGGGCCTCTGGGGCCAACGTCCTGACTTTC. Full variable domain (remainder filled in from reference TRBV11-2 and TRBJ2-6): EAGVAQSPRYKIIEKRQSVAFWCNPISGHATLYWYQQILGQGPKLLIQFQNNGVVDDSQLPKDRFSAERLKGVDSTLKIQPAKLEDSAVYLCASSLGASGANVLTFGAGSRLTVL.

This clone was counted a single time. The genes are TRBV30 and TRBJ1-2; no clear D gene. V lost 2 bases to trimming and J lost 11 bases, with 3 bases between them. CDR1 GTSNPN and CDR2 SVGIG come from the germline V gene (reference sequence). This CDR3 is 8 amino acids long. The CDR3 region has the DNA TGTGCCTGGAGTCCATACACCTTC. As protein: CAWSPYTF.

V usage is TRBV6-6 and J usage is TRBJ2-7, with 7 bases identical to TRBD2. In germline, CDR1 is MNHNY, CDR2 SVGAGI (reference sequence). This CDR3 comprises 16 residues. With V trimmed by 6 bases and J by 7 bases, 18 bases remained unmatched. CDR3 sequence: CASSSERSGKSGEQYF. CDR3 coding DNA: TGTGCCAGCAGCTCTGAGAGGAGCGGGAAATCGGGGGAGCAGTACTTC.

The chain uses TRBV7-2 and TRBJ1-3, with D possibly being TRBD1 (5 bases). V was shortened by 1 base and J by 8 bases, with 6 bases between the two germline ends. The V gene's germline CDR1 is SGHTA and CDR2 FQGNSA. This CDR3 has 12 residues. The CDR3: CASSLEGHTIYF. CDR3 nucleotide sequence: TGTGCCAGCAGCTTAGAGGGGCACACCATATATTTT.

The rearrangement uses TRBV4-3 and TRBJ1-4; 8 nucleotides line up with TRBD1. The CDR3 has 15 amino acids. The germline CDR1 and CDR2 sequences are LGHNA and YSLEER. Germline trimming cut 4 bases from V and 7 bases from J; bases unmatched to any gene: 8. CDR3 coding DNA: TGCGCCAGCAGCCTTGGACAGGGAGGAAGTGAAAAACTGTTTTTT. It encodes CASSLGQGGSEKLFF.

The V gene is TRBV10-2, the J gene TRBJ2-5; TRBD1 is a possible D gene (5 bases). Trimming stripped 5 bases from V and 2 bases from J, with 9 bases between. The CDR3 spans 13 residues. Per the germline V gene, CDR1 is WSHSY and CDR2 is SAAADI. The CDR3 region has the DNA TGCGCCAGCAGTCAACAGGCACAAGAGACCCAGTACTTC. Translation: CASSQQAQETQYF.

The chain employs TRBV2 and TRBJ2-7; D remains ambiguous. V was trimmed by 1 base and J by 4 bases, leaving 2 bases between them. The germline CDR1 and CDR2 sequences are SNHLY and FYNNEI. This CDR3 has 11 residues. This CDR3 is CASSEGYEQYF. Here the CDR3 DNA reads TGTGCCAGCAGTGAAGGGTACGAGCAGTACTTC.

The CDR3 DNA reads TGTGCCAGCAGCTTAGGTGGTCACCCGGGGGAGACCCAGTACTTC. This translates into CASSLGGHPGETQYF. This chain links TRBV7-2 with TRBJ2-5; D perhaps matches TRBD2 (5 bases). The V end was cut by 1 base, the J end by 5 bases, with 14 bases between. In germline, CDR1 is SGHTA, CDR2 FQGNSA. This CDR3 has 15 amino acids.

The V and J genes are TRBV19 and TRBJ2-5, with 10 bases matching TRBD1. CDR3 length: 15 amino acids. The germline V gene encodes CDR1 LNHDA and CDR2 SQIVND (reference sequence). With V trimmed by 6 bases and J by 5 bases, 9 bases remained unmatched. The CDR3 bases are TGTGCCAGTAGCCCCCGGGACAGGGGCGTGGAGACCCAGTACTTC. Its translation: CASSPRDRGVETQYF.

V and J are TRBV4-3 and TRBJ1-1, with D hard to call. Germline CDR1 is LGHNA and CDR2 is YSLEER. The V and J ends lost 4 bases and 5 bases respectively, with 14 bases between them. The CDR3 contains 14 residues. CDR3 coding DNA: TGCGCCAGCAGCCTCTGGATAGGGAAAACTGAAGCTTTCTTT. This translates into CASSLWIGKTEAFF.

The chain is built from TRBV6-2 or TRBV6-3 and TRBJ2-7; TRBD1 matches 8 bases. Germline values: CDR1 MNHEY, CDR2 SVGEGT. The J segment lost 6 bases and the V segment lost 5 bases, leaving 6 bases of the junction unmatched. The CDR3 sequence is 13 residues long. The CDR3 DNA sequence: TGTGCCAGCAGTCGGACAGGGCCTGGCGAGCAGTACTTC. Amino acid sequence: CASSRTGPGEQYF.

The chain combines TRBV7-5 with TRBJ1-1; TRBD1 is taken as the D call from the table, unchecked against the DNA. TRBV7-5 is tagged as a pseudogene. There are 13 residues in the CDR3. CDR3 in amino acids: CARSLGAAYEAFF. As DNA, the CDR3 is TGTGCCAGAAGCTTAGGGGCAGCCTATGAAGCTTTCTTT.